These T cell receptor beta chains were read from a single sample in a study of response to subunit inactivated influenza vaccine. TCRdb recomputed calls from the RT-PCR reads with MiXCR, one row per CDR3 protein. This sample yields about 480,000 distinct CDR3 sequences, of which roughly 25% are seen a single time; approximately 2% belongs to the top ten. The sequenced sample was CD4+ T cells sorted from PBMCs, obtained about 5 days after vaccination. The origin of the receptors is a man aged 45-65 years who received an inactivated influenza vaccine. Each CDR3 is given with its conserved first and last residue. Fields, in order: clone size, D gene, CDR3 length, J gene, V gene, CDR3 DNA, CDR3 protein. A D gene is named only where the DNA matches it firmly. Clone size is stated in some rows and not others, as once, few, many or a class when expanded.

clone size: few
D gene: -
CDR3 length: 14
J gene: TRBJ2-3
V gene: TRBV7-2
CDR3 DNA: TGTGCCAGCAGCTTATACGGGGCGGCAGATACGCAGTATTTT
CDR3 protein: CASSLYGAADTQYF

clone size: -
D gene: -
CDR3 length: 16
J gene: TRBJ2-2
V gene: TRBV5-1
CDR3 DNA: TGCGCCAGCAGCTTAGTCGGGCTAGGGACCACCGGGGAGCTGTTTTTT
CDR3 protein: CASSLVGLGTTGELFF

clone size: -
D gene: -
CDR3 length: 16
J gene: TRBJ2-1
V gene: TRBV29-1
CDR3 DNA: TGCAGCGTTGAAGGGGGGGCGGGGTCCTCCTACAATGAGCAGTTCTTC
CDR3 protein: CSVEGGAGSSYNEQFF

clone size: -
D gene: -
CDR3 length: 14
J gene: TRBJ2-5
V gene: TRBV7-2
CDR3 DNA: TGTGCCAGCAGCTTAGACAGGGCGGGAGCGGGGCCCTTCTTC
CDR3 protein: CASSLDRAGAGPFF

clone size: -
D gene: -
CDR3 length: 13
J gene: TRBJ1-1
V gene: TRBV24-1
CDR3 DNA: TGTGCCACCAGAGGCTGGGAGACCACTGAAGCTTTCTTT
CDR3 protein: CATRGWETTEAFF

clone size: -
D gene: TRBD2
CDR3 length: 13
J gene: TRBJ2-7
V gene: TRBV20-1
CDR3 DNA: TGCAGTGCTAGTAGCGGGGGGGCCTACGAGCAGTACTTC
CDR3 protein: CSASSGGAYEQYF

clone size: few
D gene: -
CDR3 length: 15
J gene: TRBJ2-1
V gene: TRBV28
CDR3 DNA: TGTGCCAGCAGTTCACCAGGGCCCGCCGTGGATGAGCAGTTCTTC
CDR3 protein: CASSSPGPAVDEQFF

clone size: few
D gene: TRBD2
CDR3 length: 18
J gene: TRBJ2-2
V gene: TRBV7-8
CDR3 DNA: TGTGCCAGCACCCTAAGAAGACAACTAGCGGGGGGGCACGGGGAGCTGTTTTTT
CDR3 protein: CASTLRRQLAGGHGELFF

clone size: -
D gene: TRBD1
CDR3 length: 17
J gene: TRBJ2-7
V gene: TRBV6-1
CDR3 DNA: TGTGCCAGCAGTCGCGGACAGGTTGGATTCTACTCCTACGAGCAGTACTTC
CDR3 protein: CASSRGQVGFYSYEQYF

clone size: -
D gene: TRBD2
CDR3 length: 19
J gene: TRBJ2-1
V gene: TRBV28
CDR3 DNA: TGTGCCAGCAGTCCTGTGACTAGCGGGTCGCCCCTTCGCTACAATGAGCAGTTCTTC
CDR3 protein: CASSPVTSGSPLRYNEQFF

clone size: -
D gene: TRBD1
CDR3 length: 15
J gene: TRBJ2-3
V gene: TRBV28
CDR3 DNA: TGTGCCAGCAGGGGGGACAGGGCCTACCCAGATACGCAGTATTTT
CDR3 protein: CASRGDRAYPDTQYF

clone size: -
D gene: -
CDR3 length: 15
J gene: TRBJ2-1
V gene: TRBV24-1
CDR3 DNA: TGTGCCACCAGTGATTTTCGGGGGTACTACAATGAGCAGTTCTTC
CDR3 protein: CATSDFRGYYNEQFF

clone size: few
D gene: -
CDR3 length: 15
J gene: TRBJ1-2
V gene: TRBV20-1
CDR3 DNA: TGCAGTGCTAGAGTAAGGAGTAGGGGACTCTATGGCTACACCTTC
CDR3 protein: CSARVRSRGLYGYTF

clone size: few
D gene: -
CDR3 length: 16
J gene: TRBJ1-3
V gene: TRBV15
CDR3 DNA: TGTGCCACCAGCAGAGAACCAGGGCCTACTGGAAACACCATATATTTT
CDR3 protein: CATSREPGPTGNTIYF

clone size: -
D gene: TRBD1
CDR3 length: 20
J gene: TRBJ2-7
V gene: TRBV7-8
CDR3 DNA: TGTGCCAGCAGCACAAAAGGACGACCCGTGGGACAGGGGGGGTCCTACGAGCAGTACTTC
CDR3 protein: CASSTKGRPVGQGGSYEQYF

clone size: few
D gene: TRBD1
CDR3 length: 15
J gene: TRBJ1-5
V gene: TRBV12-3/TRBV12-4
CDR3 DNA: TGTGCCAGCACCCTGACAGGGGGTGGCAATCAGCCCCAGCATTTT
CDR3 protein: CASTLTGGGNQPQHF

clone size: -
D gene: -
CDR3 length: 14
J gene: TRBJ2-5
V gene: TRBV10-3
CDR3 DNA: TGTGCCATCAGTGAGTCGAAGATCCAAGAGACCCAGTACTTC
CDR3 protein: CAISESKIQETQYF

clone size: few
D gene: -
CDR3 length: 17
J gene: TRBJ2-7
V gene: TRBV14
CDR3 DNA: TGTGCCAGCAGCAAATCAAGGGGGGCAGGGTCCTCCTACGAGCAGTACTTC
CDR3 protein: CASSKSRGAGSSYEQYF

clone size: -
D gene: TRBD2
CDR3 length: 17
J gene: TRBJ2-3
V gene: TRBV28
CDR3 DNA: TGTGCCAGCAGTTTCCCCCTAGCGGGAGGGCCAGCAGATACGCAGTATTTT
CDR3 protein: CASSFPLAGGPADTQYF

clone size: -
D gene: TRBD2
CDR3 length: 18
J gene: TRBJ2-1
V gene: TRBV5-5
CDR3 DNA: TGTGCCAGCAGCTTGGTATACGGGACTAGCGGGAGGGACAATGAGCAGTTCTTC
CDR3 protein: CASSLVYGTSGRDNEQFF

clone size: few
D gene: TRBD1
CDR3 length: 14
J gene: TRBJ1-6
V gene: TRBV6-1
CDR3 DNA: TGTGCCAGCAGCCGGACAGGGGGCAATTCACCCCTCCACTTT
CDR3 protein: CASSRTGGNSPLHF

clone size: -
D gene: TRBD1
CDR3 length: 14
J gene: TRBJ1-1
V gene: TRBV29-1
CDR3 DNA: TGCAGCGCAGGGGGGGGGCGGTGGAACACTGAAGCTTTCTTT
CDR3 protein: CSAGGGRWNTEAFF

clone size: few
D gene: TRBD1
CDR3 length: 14
J gene: TRBJ2-7
V gene: TRBV7-2
CDR3 DNA: TGTGCCAGCAGCTTAGCCCAGACAGGGTCCGAGCAGTACTTC
CDR3 protein: CASSLAQTGSEQYF

clone size: few
D gene: -
CDR3 length: 12
J gene: TRBJ1-4
V gene: TRBV29-1
CDR3 DNA: TGCAGCGTTGAGGCCCAAGGGGAAAAACTGTTTTTT
CDR3 protein: CSVEAQGEKLFF

clone size: -
D gene: TRBD2
CDR3 length: 15
J gene: TRBJ2-1
V gene: TRBV10-3
CDR3 DNA: TGTGCCATCAGCGGACTAGCGGGAGGGCCCAATGAGCAGTTCTTC
CDR3 protein: CAISGLAGGPNEQFF

clone size: many
D gene: -
CDR3 length: 15
J gene: TRBJ2-7
V gene: TRBV7-2
CDR3 DNA: TGTGCCAGCAGCACCCGGACGGGGGAGGTCAACGAGCAGTACTTC
CDR3 protein: CASSTRTGEVNEQYF

clone size: few
D gene: TRBD1
CDR3 length: 16
J gene: TRBJ1-2
V gene: TRBV12-3/TRBV12-4
CDR3 DNA: TGTGCCAGCAGTTTGGGCGGGCAGGGGGGCGTCTATGGCTACACCTTC
CDR3 protein: CASSLGGQGGVYGYTF

clone size: few
D gene: -
CDR3 length: 14
J gene: TRBJ1-5
V gene: TRBV18
CDR3 DNA: TGTGCCAGCTCACAGGCAGGGGCTAATCAGCCCCAGCATTTT
CDR3 protein: CASSQAGANQPQHF

clone size: many
D gene: TRBD2
CDR3 length: 18
J gene: TRBJ2-3
V gene: TRBV11-1
CDR3 DNA: TGTGCCAGCAGCTACCCACCCAGACTAGCGGGAGTGAGGGATACGCAGTATTTT
CDR3 protein: CASSYPPRLAGVRDTQYF

clone size: once
D gene: -
CDR3 length: 16
J gene: TRBJ2-3
V gene: TRBV12-3/TRBV12-4
CDR3 DNA: TGTGCCAGCAGTGTAGCGGCGGGCTTTCCCACAGATACGCAGTATTTT
CDR3 protein: CASSVAAGFPTDTQYF

clone size: many
D gene: TRBD1
CDR3 length: 15
J gene: TRBJ1-2
V gene: TRBV6-5
CDR3 DNA: TGTGCCAGCAGTTACTCGAGGGGGCCCCTCAATGGCTACACCTTC
CDR3 protein: CASSYSRGPLNGYTF

clone size: -
D gene: -
CDR3 length: 12
J gene: TRBJ1-2
V gene: TRBV20-1
CDR3 DNA: TGCAGTGCTGCCCTCATGGACTATGGCTACACCTTC
CDR3 protein: CSAALMDYGYTF

clone size: few
D gene: -
CDR3 length: 15
J gene: TRBJ1-5
V gene: TRBV5-8
CDR3 DNA: TGTGCCAGCAGCCGGGGGAACAGGGGCAATCAGCCCCAGCATTTT
CDR3 protein: CASSRGNRGNQPQHF

clone size: few
D gene: -
CDR3 length: 18
J gene: TRBJ2-1
V gene: TRBV27
CDR3 DNA: TGTGCCAGCAGTCCGGGACCGGGGATTAGCTGGTCCTACAATGAGCAGTTCTTC
CDR3 protein: CASSPGPGISWSYNEQFF

clone size: -
D gene: -
CDR3 length: 16
J gene: TRBJ2-1
V gene: TRBV7-2
CDR3 DNA: TGTGCCAGCAGCTTAACCGGCGGGGGCATCTACAATGAGCAGTTCTTC
CDR3 protein: CASSLTGGGIYNEQFF

clone size: few
D gene: -
CDR3 length: 14
J gene: TRBJ2-2
V gene: TRBV20-1
CDR3 DNA: TGCAGTGCTAGAGGTTCTACGAACACCGGGGAGCTGTTTTTT
CDR3 protein: CSARGSTNTGELFF

clone size: -
D gene: -
CDR3 length: 11
J gene: TRBJ1-1
V gene: TRBV12-3/TRBV12-4
CDR3 DNA: TGTGCCAGCAGCCTAACCCTGGAAGCTTTCTTT
CDR3 protein: CASSLTLEAFF

clone size: -
D gene: -
CDR3 length: 16
J gene: TRBJ2-5
V gene: TRBV6-5
CDR3 DNA: TGTGCCAGCAGTTCTCAATTAGGGGCAACGACGGAGACCCAGTACTTC
CDR3 protein: CASSSQLGATTETQYF

clone size: -
D gene: TRBD1
CDR3 length: 15
J gene: TRBJ2-2
V gene: TRBV4-1
CDR3 DNA: TGCGCCAGCAGCCTCCTACCCAGGGGGCGCGGGGAGCTGTTTTTT
CDR3 protein: CASSLLPRGRGELFF

clone size: few
D gene: -
CDR3 length: 14
J gene: TRBJ2-7
V gene: TRBV10-3
CDR3 DNA: TGTGCCATCCACGATTCCGGGGTCTCCTACGAGCAGTACTTC
CDR3 protein: CAIHDSGVSYEQYF

clone size: -
D gene: TRBD1
CDR3 length: 15
J gene: TRBJ2-1
V gene: TRBV20-1
CDR3 DNA: TGCAGTGCTAACCCCGGGACAGGGGGCCGGGATGAGCAGTTCTTC
CDR3 protein: CSANPGTGGRDEQFF

clone size: -
D gene: -
CDR3 length: 14
J gene: TRBJ2-7
V gene: TRBV13
CDR3 DNA: TGTGCCAGCAGCTTGGGACCTCCTCCGGACGAGCAGTACTTC
CDR3 protein: CASSLGPPPDEQYF

clone size: -
D gene: -
CDR3 length: 12
J gene: TRBJ2-7
V gene: TRBV20-1
CDR3 DNA: TGCAGTTCGCCCCGTGGGGGCGGCGAGCAGTACTTC
CDR3 protein: CSSPRGGGEQYF

clone size: -
D gene: -
CDR3 length: 17
J gene: TRBJ2-5
V gene: TRBV3-1
CDR3 DNA: TGTGCCTCCAGCCAGCATACTCGTCGACAACTACAAGAGACCCAGTACTTC
CDR3 protein: CASSQHTRRQLQETQYF

clone size: few
D gene: TRBD1
CDR3 length: 13
J gene: TRBJ2-3
V gene: TRBV6-1
CDR3 DNA: TGTGCCAGCGACAGGGACGGCACAGATACGCAGTATTTT
CDR3 protein: CASDRDGTDTQYF

clone size: few
D gene: TRBD1
CDR3 length: 15
J gene: TRBJ2-3
V gene: TRBV29-1
CDR3 DNA: TGCAGCTCAACGCGGGACAGGGGAGCGGCAGATACGCAGTATTTT
CDR3 protein: CSSTRDRGAADTQYF